This T cell receptor beta chain is from a study of technical replicates of blood from a handful of donors. TCRdb's copy holds only in-frame clones and misses some; the assay was immunoSEQ multiplex PCR. The repertoire consists of over 65,000 clones, with around 97% occurring once and the leading ten covering 0.2% to 0.25%. Sequences were obtained from T cells isolated from PBMCs. The receptor's source is a human donor in good health.

CDR3 amino acids: CASRILGQGARTEAFF. CDR3 nucleotides: TGTGCCAGCAGGATCCTGGGACAGGGGGCGCGCACTGAAGCTTTCTTT. J is TRBJ1-1 and V is TRBV28, with 12 nucleotides matching TRBD1. The ends lost 6 bases at V and 4 bases at J; junction bases unmatched: 9. The CDR3 contains 16 residues. In germline, CDR1 is MDHEN, CDR2 SYDVKM.